These 9 T cell receptor beta chains share one sample of origin, sequenced in a study of cytotoxic CD8 clonotypes in ibrutinib-treated CLL. Only in-frame clones appear in the TCRdb table, and some are missing; sequencing was by immunoSEQ multiplex PCR. The sample records about 36,000 clones, over 70% being singletons. The starting material was PBMCs, obtained at disease progression, from a patient treated with ibrutinib. All receptors derive from a human donor with chronic lymphocytic leukemia.

This chain links TRBV5-1 with TRBJ1-2; 7 bases line up with TRBD1. The CDR3 sequence is 14 residues long. Unmatched junction bases numbered 4, after V lost 3 bases and J lost 2 bases. Germline CDR1 reads SGHRS; CDR2 reads YFSETQ. CDR3 nucleotides: TGCGCCAGCAGCTGGGGGACAGCCAACTATGGCTACACCTTC. Protein product: CASSWGTANYGYTF.

V is TRBV10-1 and J is TRBJ2-2; maybe TRBD2 (6 bases). Trimming took 6 bases from V and 4 from J, leaving 12 bases between them. The CDR3 totals 14 residues. Per the germline V gene, CDR1 is WNHNN and CDR2 is SYGVQD (reference sequence). CDR3 DNA: TGCGCCAGCAGATCCCAGGAGGGCACCGGGGAGCTGTTTTTT. It is translated as CASRSQEGTGELFF.

This chain uses TRBV2 with TRBJ1-5; D call uncertain. CDR3 length equals 12 residues. Germline values: CDR1 SNHLY, CDR2 FYNNEI. Trimming stripped 11 bases from V and 2 bases from J, with 10 bases between. The CDR3 here is CARGQGNQPQHF. CDR3 coding DNA: TGTGCCCGCGGGCAAGGCAATCAGCCCCAGCATTTT.

The gene calls are TRBV4-1 and TRBJ2-7; D might be TRBD2 (5 bases). This CDR3 spans 13 amino acids. Germline V gives CDR1 MGHRA, CDR2 YSYEKL. Trimming removed 3 bases from V and 10 bases from J, with 16 bases in between. CDR3 region: CASSQQDGKEQYF. The CDR3 DNA reads as TGCGCCAGCAGCCAGCAGGACGGGAAGGAACAGTACTTC.

The chain recombines TRBV6-6 with TRBJ2-5; D is ambiguous. The CDR3 runs to 10 residues. Germline-derived CDR1 and CDR2 are MNHNY and SVGAGI (reference sequence). V was cut by 6 bases and J by 9 bases, with 8 bases left in between. For the CDR3, the DNA is TGTGCCAGCAGATCGGATTCCCAGTACTTC. This gives the protein CASRSDSQYF.

The J gene is TRBJ1-5, the V gene TRBV25-1, with a weak D call TRBD1 (6 bases). Trimming stripped 6 bases from V and 6 bases from J, with 18 bases between. Germline V lookup: CDR1 MGHDK, CDR2 SYGVNS. The CDR3 runs 15 residues. The CDR3 region is CASSPMGGGGQPQHF. The CDR3 nucleotides read TGTGCCAGCAGCCCCATGGGAGGGGGAGGTCAGCCCCAGCATTTT.

The gene calls are TRBV9 and TRBJ1-6, with a weak D call TRBD1 (5 bases). CDR3 length: 15 residues. The V gene lost 1 base and the J gene lost 11 bases, with 16 bases spanning the gap. Per the germline V gene, CDR1 is SGDLS and CDR2 is YYNGEE. CDR3 residues: CASSVTGDRIAPLHF. CDR3 coding DNA: TGTGCCAGCAGCGTAACTGGTGACAGAATCGCACCCCTCCACTTT.

The table lists this clone with a few counts. V usage is TRBV6-4 and J usage is TRBJ2-3; 12 nucleotides align to TRBD2. V shed 4 bases, J shed 2 bases, and the junction held 4 bases outside the gene matches. The germline V gene has CDR1 MRHNA and CDR2 SNTAGT. This CDR3 is 16 amino acids long. The CDR3 bases are TGTGCCAGCAGTGGAACTAGCGGGGGGCCCACAGATACGCAGTATTTT. Translated, it gives CASSGTSGGPTDTQYF.

J is TRBJ1-2 and V is TRBV2; D gene unclear. CDR1 is SNHLY and CDR2 is FYNNEI in the germline V gene. The ends were cut back, 3 bases at V and 4 bases at J, with 9 bases in the middle. The CDR3 length is 13 residues. This CDR3 reads CASSDSAGYGYTF. The CDR3 DNA follows: TGTGCCAGCAGTGATTCCGCGGGCTATGGCTACACCTTC.